The 27 T cell receptor beta chains reported below all come from one sample, sequenced in a study of vaccination effects on CD4 cells after COVID-19. The protocol was immunoSEQ multiplex PCR, while the TCRdb copy is restricted to in-frame clones and leaves out a portion. The sample contains about 63,000 clones, over 70% of which appear only once. Their specific antigens are unknown. Sequencing followed a ViraFEST assay step that expanded antigen-specific CD4+ T cells with viral peptide pools. It was after roughly ten days of culture that CD4+ T cells were isolated. Absence of prior SARS-CoV-2 infection characterized the vaccine recipients, who showed negative nucleocapsid antibodies. The material sequenced was CD4+ T cells from PBMCs cultured with HCoV-OC43 spike peptides, taken before COVID-19 vaccination. Subset denoted: HCoV-OC43 spike overlapping peptide pool stimulation. These TCRs come from a human donor who received a COVID-19 vaccine.

V usage is TRBV11-3 and J usage is TRBJ2-5, with 8 bases fitting TRBD1. V trimming: 3 bases; J trimming: 5 bases; junction bases outside the gene matches: 8. Looked up from germline, CDR1 is SGHNT and CDR2 is YENEEA. The CDR3 contains 15 residues. The CDR3 is CASSFSQGASETQYF. The CDR3 DNA reads as TGTGCCAGCAGCTTTTCGCAGGGGGCTTCTGAGACCCAGTACTTC.

The chain couples TRBV10-1 to TRBJ2-1; either TRBD1 or TRBD2 may supply D (6 bases each). Germline V CDR1 and CDR2: WNHNN, SYGVQD (reference sequence). The V gene lost 2 bases and the J gene lost 7 bases, with 15 bases spanning the gap. The CDR3 is made up of 15 amino acids. The CDR3 DNA is TGCGCCAGCAGTGAGAGCAGGGGACTCTTGAATGAGCAGTTCTTC. Translated, it gives CASSESRGLLNEQFF.

The rearrangement uses TRBV29-1 and TRBJ2-3, with D perhaps TRBD2 (7 bases). CDR3 size: 13 residues. Germline CDR1 SQVTM, CDR2 ANQGSEA. The V and J ends lost 4 bases and 6 bases respectively, with 14 bases between them. The CDR3 here is CSVGGTGGDTQYF. CDR3 bases: TGCAGCGTTGGAGGAACGGGGGGCGATACGCAGTATTTT.

The CDR3 region has the DNA TGCAGCGTTGGGGCGTTCGGGGAAGAGACCCAGTACTTC. This gives the protein CSVGAFGEETQYF. The chain employs TRBV29-1 and TRBJ2-5; a possible D gene is TRBD2 (5 bases). CDR1 and CDR2 (germline): SQVTM, ANQGSEA. The CDR3 is made up of 13 amino acids. V lost 4 bases, J lost 3 bases, and 12 bases lay in between.

This rearrangement joins TRBV4-1 to TRBJ2-1; 10 positions agree with TRBD1. J lost 0 bases, V lost 4 bases, and 3 bases had no gene match. This CDR3 is 16 amino acids long. The germline V gene has CDR1 MGHRA and CDR2 YSYEKL. CDR3 sequence reads: CASSLRDRGSYNEQFF. The CDR3 region has the DNA TGCGCCAGCAGCCTGCGGGACAGGGGCTCCTACAATGAGCAGTTCTTC.

The rearrangement uses TRBV9 and TRBJ2-1; 7 nucleotides agree with TRBD2. The germline V gene encodes CDR1 SGDLS and CDR2 YYNGEE. The CDR3 is 15 amino acids. V shed 4 bases, J shed 0 bases, and the junction held 4 bases outside the gene matches. The CDR3 nucleotides are TGTGCCAGCAGCCCACGGGGGGACTCCTACAATGAGCAGTTCTTC. Protein sequence: CASSPRGDSYNEQFF. The full variable domain, its missing parts supplied by reference TRBV9 and TRBJ2-1, is DSGVTQTPKHLITATGQRVTLRCSPRSGDLSVYWYQQSLDQGLQFLIQYYNGEERAKGNILERFSAQQFPDLHSELNLSSLELGDSALYFCASSPRGDSYNEQFFGPGTRLTVL.

V is TRBV4-1 and J is TRBJ1-4, with TRBD1 matching 9 bases. The V segment lost 5 bases and the J segment 8 bases; nucleotides outside the gene matches: 9. Per the germline V gene, CDR1 is MGHRA and CDR2 is YSYEKL. There are 15 residues in the CDR3. In DNA form, the CDR3 reads TGCGCCAGCAGCTCCCTGACAGGGGGGTACGAAAAACTGTTTTTT. Encoded protein: CASSSLTGGYEKLFF.

A note on this clone: Distinct nucleotide sequences in the sample also encode this CDR3. This sequence joins TRBV3-1 (or the pseudogene TRBV3-2) and TRBJ2-5; D is undetermined. CDR3 size: 12 residues. Per germline, CDR1 LGHDT and CDR2 YNNKEL (reference sequence). V was pared by 3 bases and J by 4 bases, with 6 bases between. The CDR3 sequence is CASSQDRETQYF. The DNA for the CDR3 is TGTGCCAGCAGCCAGGATAGAGAGACCCAGTACTTC.

This clone was picked up a small number of times. The chain is built from TRBV28 and TRBJ1-2; D remains unclear. Trimming shortened V by 8 bases and J by 8 bases, and 15 bases separated the two germline ends. CDR1 is MDHEN, CDR2 SYDVKM, per germline. This CDR3 is built from 12 residues. The CDR3 DNA is TGTGCCAGCTCCCGCTCTCCTGGGGGCTACACCTTC. Encoded protein: CASSRSPGGYTF.

This chain uses TRBV27 with TRBJ1-2; D remains unclear. Germline CDR1 and CDR2: MNHEY and SMNVEV (reference sequence). Trimming left V 1 base short and J 1 base short, with 4 bases between. This CDR3 region has 13 residues. The CDR3 region has the DNA TGTGCCAGCAGTTTATTTTTTAACTATGGCTACACCTTC. Translated: CASSLFFNYGYTF.

The chain couples TRBV28 to TRBJ1-5; D not resolved. Germline CDR1 reads MDHEN; CDR2 reads SYDVKM. The CDR3 runs to 14 residues. Trimming removed 3 bases at V and 3 bases at J, with 9 bases between. This CDR3 reads CASSLPGNNQPQHF. DNA for the CDR3: TGTGCCAGCAGTTTGCCCGGAAACAATCAGCCCCAGCATTTT.

The CDR3 region has the DNA TGTGCCAGCTCACCACAATCACGGGGTGGGAGTGAAAAACTGTTTTTT. Translation: CASSPQSRGGSEKLFF. The V gene is TRBV18, the J gene TRBJ1-4; D gene uncertain. Germline V gene sequence: CDR1 KGHSH, CDR2 LQKENI. The V end was cut by 1 base, the J end by 7 bases, with 16 bases between. This CDR3 has 16 residues.

The chain has TRBV6-5 and TRBJ2-5; 8 bases fit TRBD1. Germline trimming cut 6 bases from V and 5 bases from J; bases unmatched to any gene: 8. The CDR3 extends over 14 amino acids. Germline CDR1 and CDR2: MNHEY and SVGAGI. CDR3 sequence (DNA): TGTGCCAGCAGGGATGCAGGGGGCGGGGAGACCCAGTACTTC. This encodes CASRDAGGGETQYF.

V is TRBV4-1 and J is TRBJ1-6, with TRBD1 matching over 9 bases. CDR3 size: 15 residues. J lost 4 bases, V lost 4 bases, and 2 bases had no gene match. Germline V lookup: CDR1 MGHRA, CDR2 YSYEKL. Here the CDR3 reads CASSRGQGYNSPLHF. The CDR3 DNA reads as TGCGCCAGCAGCCGCGGACAGGGGTATAATTCACCCCTCCACTTT.

The chain joins TRBV12-5 to TRBJ1-5; D not certain. The CDR3 covers 14 residues. Germline V lookup: CDR1 LGHNT, CDR2 FRNRAP. V lost 1 base to trimming and J lost 3 bases, with 7 bases between them. CDR3 sequence (DNA): TGTGCTAGTGGTTTGGCCCCGGACAATCAGCCCCAGCATTTT. It is translated as CASGLAPDNQPQHF. The complete variable domain, with remaining parts taken from reference TRBV12-5 and TRBJ1-5, reads DARVTQTPRHKVTEMGQEVTMRCQPILGHNTVFWYRQTMMQGLELLAYFRNRAPLDDSGMPKDRFSAEMPDATLATLKIQPSEPRDSAVYFCASGLAPDNQPQHFGDGTRLSIL.

The chain links TRBV6-1 to TRBJ1-2, with D tentatively TRBD1 (6 bases). The CDR3 covers 17 residues. V lost 0 bases and J lost 6, with 20 bases in between. Germline V gives CDR1 MNHNS, CDR2 SASEGT. The CDR3 region has the DNA TGTGCCAGCAGTGAAGCATCATTATACACAGGGAAGGATGGCTACACCTTC. It codes for CASSEASLYTGKDGYTF.

J is TRBJ2-7 and V is TRBV14; 7 bases are a match to TRBD1. The germline gives CDR1 SGHDN, CDR2 FVKESK. V lost 3 bases and J lost 2; bases outside the gene matches: 1. CDR3 length equals 13 residues. CDR3 nucleotides: TGTGCCAGCAGCCAGGGGACAGCCTACGAGCAGTACGTC. Translated, it gives CASSQGTAYEQYV.

The chain joins TRBV24-1 to TRBJ2-1; the match to TRBD1 covers 11 bases. V lost 2 bases and J lost 6; bases outside the gene matches: 5. The germline V gene encodes CDR1 KGHDR and CDR2 SFDVKD. The CDR3 totals 16 residues. The CDR3 reads CATSDSGQGEGNEQFF. As DNA, the CDR3 is TGTGCCACCAGTGATTCGGGACAGGGGGAAGGCAATGAGCAGTTCTTC.

The gene calls are TRBV5-1 and TRBJ1-2; 7 nucleotides line up with TRBD1. CDR3 length: 14 amino acids. From germline, CDR1 is SGHRS and CDR2 YFSETQ. Trimming cost V 4 bases and J 5 bases; bases outside gene matches: 8. The CDR3 DNA sequence: TGCGCCAGCAGCCACAGGGGTGGAGAATATGGCTACACCTTC. Its protein is CASSHRGGEYGYTF.

The J gene is TRBJ2-3, the V gene TRBV28; 9 nucleotides line up with TRBD1. The CDR3 length is 12 residues. V dropped 8 bases and J dropped 4; count of bases not matched to a gene: 1. Germline V CDR1 and CDR2: MDHEN, SYDVKM. The CDR3 is CASGTGSDTQYF. CDR3 in DNA: TGTGCCAGCGGGACAGGGTCAGATACGCAGTATTTT.

The CDR3 region is CSALQASTDTQYF. CDR3 nucleotides: TGCAGCGCCCTCCAAGCTAGCACAGATACGCAGTATTTT. This chain links TRBV29-1 with TRBJ2-3; D uncertain. Germline CDR1 and CDR2: SQVTM and ANQGSEA. V dropped 7 bases and J dropped 0 bases, with 11 bases sitting between them. CDR3 length equals 13 residues.

V gene TRBV28 combines with J gene TRBJ1-2; D not certain. V gave up 5 bases and J gave up 4 bases, with 14 bases separating them. The CDR3 has 14 residues. CDR1 is MDHEN, CDR2 SYDVKM, per germline. The CDR3 sequence: CASSPQSGGYGYTF. CDR3 DNA sequence: TGTGCCAGCAGTCCCCAGTCGGGCGGCTATGGCTACACCTTC.

The rearrangement joins TRBV4-3 to TRBJ1-2; no reliable D call. The CDR3 is made up of 13 amino acids. The V and J ends lost 1 base and 10 bases respectively, with 13 bases between them. Germline V gene lookup returns CDR1 LGHNA and CDR2 YSLEER. In DNA, the CDR3 is TGCGCCAGCAGCCAAGGGATACACACATCCTACACCTTC. Its protein is CASSQGIHTSYTF.

The sample holds a few counts of this clone. CDR3 loop: CASSPGVDRGQGKLFF. As DNA, the CDR3 is TGTGCCAGCAGCCCGGGGGTGGACAGGGGGCAAGGAAAACTGTTTTTT. The V call is TRBV5-4, the J call TRBJ1-4, with TRBD1 identical over 11 bases. V lost 4 bases to trimming and J lost 10 bases; unmatched junction nucleotides: 12. CDR1 SGHNT and CDR2 YYREEE come from the germline V gene (reference sequence). The CDR3 sequence is 16 residues long.

The chain combines TRBV30 with TRBJ2-2; TRBD1 is a possible D gene (5 bases). The CDR3 contains 15 residues. The germline gives CDR1 GTSNPN, CDR2 SVGIG (reference sequence). V was pared by 3 bases and J by 6 bases, with 17 bases between. The CDR3 loop reads CAWRKQDTGAGELFF. CDR3 nucleotide sequence: TGTGCCTGGAGGAAACAGGACACTGGCGCCGGGGAGCTGTTTTTT.

This clone was recorded a few times. The DNA for the CDR3 is TGTGCCAGCAGCTTGACGGGGAATCAGCCCCAGCATTTT. It encodes CASSLTGNQPQHF. V usage is TRBV5-6 and J usage is TRBJ1-5; D not resolved. The V end lost 1 base, the J end lost 4 bases, and 6 bases lay between the germline ends. Germline V gene sequence: CDR1 SGHDT, CDR2 YYEEEE. This CDR3 spans 13 amino acids.

V and J are TRBV7-3 and TRBJ2-1; D might be TRBD2 (7 bases). Trimming left V 5 bases short and J 2 bases short, with 16 bases between. The germline V gene encodes CDR1 SGHTA and CDR2 FQGTGA. The CDR3 totals 16 residues. CDR3 DNA sequence: TGTGCCAGCAGCCCGGAGGGGGGGGGTCCCTACAATGAGCAGTTCTTC. This sequence encodes CASSPEGGGPYNEQFF.